This section outlines one T cell receptor (beta chain) sequence together with its context. CDR1 is SGHRS and CDR2 is YFSETQ in the germline V gene. The CDR3 covers 15 residues. V gave up 4 bases and J gave up 6 bases; unmatched junction bases: 4. This specimen belongs to a study of T cell changes during pregnancy in multiple sclerosis. Profiled with immunoSEQ multiplex PCR; TCRdb holds only in-frame clones, not every one. The table records around 40,000 clones, about 90% of them present only once. The origin of this receptor is a female donor with multiple sclerosis, enrolled in a pregnancy study. The sample was CD4+ T cells from peripheral blood mononuclear cells, taken in the third trimester of pregnancy. The chain has TRBV5-1 and TRBJ2-3; 14 bases map to TRBD2. CDR3 sequence (DNA): TGCGCCAGCAGCCTGGGACTAGCGGGAGTGGATACGCAGTATTTT. It yields the protein CASSLGLAGVDTQYF.